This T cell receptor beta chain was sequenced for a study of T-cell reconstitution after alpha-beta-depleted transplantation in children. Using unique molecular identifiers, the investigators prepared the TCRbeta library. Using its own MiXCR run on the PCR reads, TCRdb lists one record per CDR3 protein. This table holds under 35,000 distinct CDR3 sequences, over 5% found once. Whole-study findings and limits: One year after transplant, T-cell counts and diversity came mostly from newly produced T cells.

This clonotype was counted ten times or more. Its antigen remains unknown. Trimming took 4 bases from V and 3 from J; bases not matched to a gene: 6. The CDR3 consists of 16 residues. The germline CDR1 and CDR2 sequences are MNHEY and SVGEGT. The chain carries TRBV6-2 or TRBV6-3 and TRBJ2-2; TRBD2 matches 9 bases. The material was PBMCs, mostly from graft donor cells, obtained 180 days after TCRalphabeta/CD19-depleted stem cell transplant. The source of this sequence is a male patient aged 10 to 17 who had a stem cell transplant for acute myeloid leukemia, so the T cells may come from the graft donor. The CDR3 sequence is CASSSPGGRDTGELFF. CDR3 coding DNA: TGTGCCAGCAGTTCACCCGGCGGGAGGGACACCGGGGAGCTGTTTTTT.